A selection of T cell receptor beta chains follows, all from one sample in a study of tumor and adjacent non-tumor tissue in lung cancer. TCRdb reanalysed the multiplex PCR reads using MiXCR and keeps one entry per CDR3 protein. The table has some 90,000 distinct CDR3 sequences, around 65% seen once; the top ten hold around 14%. The sequenced sample consisted of lung tumor tissue. These receptors originate from a man aged 70 or older with non-small cell lung cancer. CDR3s include the opening cysteine and the closing phenylalanine or tryptophan. Each record gives: V gene, J gene, clone size, D gene, CDR3 protein, CDR3 DNA. The D gene is left open where the match is weak. A clone size is listed for some rows: how often the clone was seen (once, few, many), or a class if it is expanded.

TRBV20-1,TRBJ2-7,-,-,CSCRGRVYEQYF,TGCAGTTGCCGCGGCAGGGTCTACGAGCAGTACTTC
TRBV6-5,TRBJ1-5,-,-,CARKTGGSNQPQHF,TGTGCCAGGAAAACAGGAGGTAGCAATCAGCCCCAGCATTTT
TRBV5-1,TRBJ2-5,few,-,CASTLTSEETQYF,TGCGCCAGCACCCTCACCAGCGAAGAGACCCAGTACTTC
TRBV7-9,TRBJ2-3,few,-,CASSFPGGTQYF,TGTGCCAGCAGCTTCCCTGGGGGTACGCAGTATTTT
TRBV6-2/TRBV6-3,TRBJ2-4,many,-,CASSRQPGTVKNIQYF,TGTGCCAGCAGTCGACAACCCGGGACCGTTAAAAACATTCAGTACTTC
TRBV6-2/TRBV6-3,TRBJ2-1,-,-,CASSYPRGYSYNEQFF,TGTGCCAGCAGTTACCCTCGGGGGTACTCATACAATGAGCAGTTCTTC
TRBV6-1,TRBJ1-1,-,-,CASGAGAGAFF,TGTGCCAGCGGTGCGGGGGCGGGAGCTTTCTTT
TRBV11-1,TRBJ2-5,-,-,CVGNLVGTPEESQYF,TGTGTCGGCAACTTGGTCGGGACACCCGAGGAGTCCCAGTACTTC
TRBV11-2,TRBJ1-2,-,-,CASSSREGHDYGYTF,TGTGCCAGCAGTTCACGAGAGGGGCATGACTATGGCTACACCTTT
TRBV24-1,TRBJ1-1,-,-,CATSDFELRAFF,TGTGCCACCAGTGATTTTGAGTTGCGAGCTTTCTTT
TRBV2,TRBJ2-5,many,TRBD1,CASRSRDRGKETQYF,TGTGCCAGCAGGTCCCGGGACAGGGGTAAAGAGACCCAGTACTTC
TRBV11-2,TRBJ2-7,-,-,CANRERYEQYF,TGTGCCAACAGAGAACGCTACGAGCAGTATTTC
TRBV10-3,TRBJ1-1,-,TRBD1,CTIREDRGYTEAFF,TGTACTATCAGGGAGGACAGGGGGTATACTGAAGCTTTCTTT
TRBV16,TRBJ1-2,-,-,CASSQSAGGALLYGYTF,TGTGCCAGCAGCCAATCGGCGGGGGGGGCACTTCTCTATGGCTACACCTTC
TRBV5-6,TRBJ1-4,-,-,CASSIPGLLNEKLFF,TGTGCCAGCAGCATACCGGGGCTGTTAAATGAAAAACTGTTTTTT
TRBV6-5,TRBJ1-5,many,-,CASSYSPIGGQPQHF,TGTGCCAGCAGTTACTCCCCCATCGGCGGTCAGCCCCAGCATTTT
TRBV19,TRBJ1-5,-,TRBD1,CASSPIDRGQGPAQHF,TGTGCCAGTAGTCCCATCGACAGGGGACAGGGCCCGGCCCAGCATTTT
TRBV4-1,TRBJ2-4,many,-,CASSQGATGPGAKNIQYF,TGCGCCAGCAGCCAAGGGGCGACGGGCCCGGGAGCCAAAAACATTCAGTACTTC
TRBV5-5,TRBJ2-7,many,TRBD1,CASSFFGTGTLEQYF,TGTGCCAGCAGCTTTTTCGGGACAGGCACCCTCGAGCAGTACTTC
TRBV20-1,TRBJ2-7,few,TRBD1,CSGQGTLHEQYF,TGCAGCGGACAGGGTACCCTCCACGAGCAGTACTTC
TRBV6-5,TRBJ1-4,-,TRBD1,CATLPGQGPFGNEKLSF,TGTGCCACCTTACCGGGACAGGGGCCGTTCGGCAATGAGAAACTGTCTTTT
TRBV11-1,TRBJ2-7,many,-,CASSLAAPRGEQYF,TGTGCCAGCAGCTTAGCGGCCCCTCGGGGGGAGCAGTACTTC
TRBV5-1,TRBJ2-5,many,-,CASSSPKRQPWGQETQYF,TGCGCCAGCAGCTCCCCTAAGCGACAGCCCTGGGGCCAAGAGACCCAGTACTTC
TRBV6-6,TRBJ1-4,-,-,CASSRGRKNEKLFF,TGTGCCAGTAGCCGTGGACGGAAAAATGAGAAACTGTTTTTT
TRBV11-2,TRBJ1-5,-,-,CASSLTLDQPEHF,TGTGCCAGCAGCTTGACTCTGGATCAGCCCGAGCATTTT
TRBV12-3/TRBV12-4,TRBJ1-5,few,-,CASSLGQPNQPQHF,TGTGCCAGCAGTTTAGGTCAGCCAAATCAGCCCCAGCATTTT
TRBV6-5,TRBJ1-6,-,-,CASSYPDLNSSYDSPLHF,TGTGCCAGCAGTTACCCTGACTTAAATAGCTCCTATGATTCACCCCTCCACTTC
TRBV7-9,TRBJ2-5,-,-,CASSPGGQQETQYF,TGTGCCAGCAGCCCGGGGGGACAGCAAGAGACCCAGTACTTC
TRBV11-2,TRBJ2-7,many,-,CASSLSGKERVSEQYF,TGTGCCAGCAGCTTATCAGGGAAGGAGAGGGTGAGCGAGCAGTACTTC
TRBV29-1,TRBJ1-2,few,-,CSVAQTVRGAGGYTF,TGCAGCGTTGCCCAGACAGTGCGTGGAGCGGGTGGCTACACCTTC
TRBV11-2,TRBJ2-7,-,-,CASNPRPQSSYEQYF,TGTGCCAGCAACCCCCGTCCGCAGAGTTCCTACGAGCAGTACTTC
TRBV20-1,TRBJ2-5,-,-,CSACGDLSETQYF,TGCAGTGCTTGTGGGGACTTATCTGAGACCCAGTACTTC